A single T cell receptor (beta chain) is shown here with its context. Many counts were recorded for this clonotype. The antigen this receptor binds is unknown. Per-base qualities were not stored, and no clone one base away is much larger. The cysteine opens and the phenylalanine closes a CDR3 of 13 amino acids. Just the 39-base CDR3 DNA is kept, in frame starting at base 1. Per the germline V gene, SGHRS is the CDR1 and YFSETQ is the CDR2. V and J are truncated by 0 bases and 6 bases respectively, leaving an intervening sequence of 9 bases. Stable Graves' hyperthyroidism was defined as the absence of progression to ophthalmopathy over 18 months of follow-up. Hyperthyroidism patients were newly diagnosed, had a disease duration of under 2 months, and were aged 18 to 65 years. Exclusion was applied to patients with uncontrolled infections, other autoimmune diseases, pregnancy or lactation. Clinical symptoms, serum thyroxine and TRAb, thyroid ultrasound, and orbital computed tomography formed the basis for the diagnoses. Ficoll-Paque density gradient centrifugation was used to isolate PBMCs from approximately 10 ml of fresh peripheral blood. Total RNA was extracted with Trizol reagent, and quality was checked on an Agilent 2100 Bioanalyzer.

The TCR beta CDR3 regions were amplified from RNA transcripts. For the first round of RT-PCR on the TCR CDR3, the HTBI primer set was used together with the Qiagen OneStep RT-PCR kit. Libraries were constructed in a second round of multiplex PCR, after which size selection and purification were performed. Paired-end sequencing of the libraries was performed with 100 bp reads on an Illumina HiSeq2000. As for how the authors treated the data: SOAPnuke was used to process the raw data, with reads discarded if the reads contained adapters or uncalled bases, had a mean Phred below 15, or lacked an exact constant-primer or identifier match. High-quality paired reads were merged using COPE v1.2.5, and each unique nucleotide sequence was defined as a clonotype. Clonotypes were aligned to IMGT TRBV, TRBD and TRBJ reference segments using MiTCR v1.1. Analysis was restricted to V-J combinations with a frequency above 0.0001, which covered approximately 99% of repertoires. A TCS score was defined as the ratio between F50 (clonal expansion) and ExV (chaos), using BLOSUM62-based TCRdist between CDR3 peptides within each V-J. Welch's t-statistics and random forest reduced around 550 V-J features to 10 to 15, which were used in a naive Bayes classifier (R e1071). In-frame beta chains were kept once TCRdb had trimmed the public reads at Q25 with fastp and called clones with MiXCR. Entries that share a CDR3 protein sequence are merged under the most common genes and DNA. The authors' filters were not applied to this entry. The sample table lists around 180,000 distinct CDR3 sequences, about 18% of them with a count of one. 25% to 35% of the sample lies in the top ten.

This sample is drawn from a study of T cells in Graves' hyperthyroidism and ophthalmopathy (dated by TCRdb to between 2018 and 2021). The study in broad terms: Peripheral blood was sampled at the time of initial diagnosis, prior to any treatment. TCR V-J signatures able to tell the groups apart were searched for in a discovery cohort of about a hundred patients, of whom more than 40 had Graves' ophthalmopathy and 55 to 60 had stable Graves' hyperthyroidism. An independent validation cohort of 18 to 20 hyperthyroidism patients and approximately 17 patients who later progressed to ophthalmopathy tested prospective prediction of ophthalmopathy. For training and testing, the roughly 100 patients in the discovery cohort were randomly divided in a 7:3 ratio. In several Graves' hyperthyroidism patients, the study also compared T-cell repertoires from thyroid tissue with T-cell repertoires from blood. After sampling, hyperthyroidism patients received methimazole starting at 30 mg daily, and ophthalmopathy patients received high-dose intravenous methylprednisolone. The paper describes TCR Vbeta CDR3 sequencing of 135 peripheral blood samples, made up of around 41 ophthalmopathy patients, 70 to 80 hyperthyroidism patients and 17 progressor patients. On the study overall, not on this receptor specifically: In validation, progression to ophthalmopathy was predicted by the model with nearly 71% sensitivity and roughly 72% specificity, a median of roughly six months before onset. Blood samples also contained most of the expanded thyroid clonotypes (frequency above 0.001), which suggests that blood repertoires may reflect thyroid immune responses. Sample size was not statistically predetermined, and blinding of investigators to group allocation was not performed. A model built on a 13 V-J signature distinguished ophthalmopathy from stable hyperthyroidism, reaching about 89% sensitivity and approximately 81% specificity in cross-validation and 80%/75% in testing.

Rearrangement joined TRBV5-1 to TRBJ1-2; the D gene cannot be named for sure. The sequence derives from a woman aged 50 to 60 with Graves' hyperthyroidism. Sequenced input: blood. The CDR3 region reads CASSLAPQDGYTF. The nucleotide sequence reads as follows: TGCGCCAGCAGCTTGGCGCCGCAGGATGGCTACACCTTC.